This T cell receptor (beta chain) was sequenced in a study of identical twins. Healthy Caucasians were all of the donors. The study's findings and limits: A lower insertion count was a feature of abundant cord blood beta clonotypes, with no such feature in memory repertoires. Out-of-frame TCR alpha sharing observed in monozygotic twins exceeded model estimates.

The CDR3 runs 15 residues. The ends lost 7 bases at V and 0 bases at J; junction bases unmatched: 9. Germline CDR1 reads ENHRY; CDR2 reads SYGVKD. Template switching added a universal primer binding site, and final cDNA carried unique molecular identifiers. TCRdb independently ran MiXCR on the 5' RACE reads; one entry per CDR3 protein. The sample yields 230,000 or so distinct CDR3 sequences, approximately 8.6% seen once. This clonotype was recorded at least ten times. Its antigen is not identified. The same sample was also used in a study of yellow fever vaccine responses in identical twins.

The material sequenced was CD8+ T cells sorted from blood. This receptor was obtained from a woman under 30 in good health. The V and J genes are TRBV10-3 and TRBJ2-7; 7 nucleotides line up with TRBD2. The CDR3 coding sequence is TGTGCCATCACCACAATAGCGGGCAACTCCTACGAGCAGTACTTC. Protein sequence: CAITTIAGNSYEQYF.